This is a list of T cell receptor beta chains from one sample in a study of cytomegalovirus exposure and HLA in healthy donors. Here immunoSEQ multiplex PCR was the method, and the copy in TCRdb shows in-frame clones only, minus some. The table includes 85,000 to 100,000 clones, 64% detected once. The sequencing sample was made of PBMCs. The receptors here all came from a man aged 55 to 69 in good health and CMV-seronegative. The CDR3 runs from the conserved cysteine through the conserved F or W. D genes are given only for firm matches. The size of a clone is reported for some rows only, either as once, few or many, or as a class for expanded clones.

CDR3 protein: CASSPGLAVTDTQYF
CDR3 DNA: TGTGCCAGCAGTCCGGGACTAGCGGTTACAGATACGCAGTATTTT
V gene: TRBV28
J gene: TRBJ2-3
clone size: NA
D gene: TRBD2
CDR3 length: 15

CDR3 protein: CASRRDRVDSPLHF
CDR3 DNA: TGTGCCAGCAGACGGGACAGGGTTGATTCACCCCTCCACTTT
V gene: TRBV7-2
J gene: TRBJ1-6
clone size: NA
D gene: TRBD1
CDR3 length: 14

CDR3 protein: CASSLVPGSYTF
CDR3 DNA: TGCGCCAGCAGCTTGGTCCCGGGGAGCTACACCTTC
V gene: TRBV5-1
J gene: TRBJ1-2
clone size: NA
D gene: NA
CDR3 length: 12

CDR3 protein: CASSYQGGSSYEQYF
CDR3 DNA: TGTGCCAGCAGTTATCAGGGGGGTTCCTCCTACGAGCAGTACTTC
V gene: TRBV6-5
J gene: TRBJ2-7
clone size: NA
D gene: NA
CDR3 length: 15

CDR3 protein: CASIPTSGRRNGEPFF
CDR3 DNA: TGTGCCAGCATACCCACTAGCGGGAGAAGGAACGGGGAGCCGTTTTTT
V gene: TRBV2
J gene: TRBJ2-2
clone size: few
D gene: TRBD2
CDR3 length: 16

CDR3 protein: CAWRGRGELFF
CDR3 DNA: TGTGCCTGGAGGGGGAGAGGGGAGCTGTTTTTT
V gene: TRBV30
J gene: TRBJ2-2
clone size: NA
D gene: NA
CDR3 length: 11

CDR3 protein: CASSLLGGTGANVLTF
CDR3 DNA: TGTGCCAGCAGTTTATTAGGGGGAACTGGGGCCAACGTCCTGACTTTC
V gene: TRBV28
J gene: TRBJ2-6
clone size: NA
D gene: NA
CDR3 length: 16

CDR3 protein: CASGGVGGNTGELFF
CDR3 DNA: TGTGCCAGTGGGGGGGTGGGAGGGAACACTGGGGAGCTGTTTTTT
V gene: TRBV2
J gene: TRBJ2-2
clone size: NA
D gene: TRBD2
CDR3 length: 15

CDR3 protein: CASSQDTRNQPQHF
CDR3 DNA: TGCGCCAGCAGCCAAGATACGAGGAATCAGCCCCAGCATTTT
V gene: TRBV4-1
J gene: TRBJ1-5
clone size: NA
D gene: NA
CDR3 length: 14

CDR3 protein: CASSPLSGTALREQYF
CDR3 DNA: TGTGCCAGCAGTCCTCTCTCCGGGACCGCATTGCGGGAGCAGTACTTC
V gene: TRBV28
J gene: TRBJ2-5
clone size: NA
D gene: TRBD2
CDR3 length: 16

CDR3 protein: CASSLLTPQGPPYEQYF
CDR3 DNA: TGTGCCAGCTCCCTACTCACTCCTCAGGGGCCCCCCTACGAGCAGTACTTC
V gene: TRBV18
J gene: TRBJ2-7
clone size: NA
D gene: NA
CDR3 length: 17

CDR3 protein: CASSLSQTNTGELFF
CDR3 DNA: TGCGCCAGCAGCTTGTCACAGACAAACACCGGGGAGCTGTTTTTT
V gene: TRBV5-1
J gene: TRBJ2-2
clone size: NA
D gene: NA
CDR3 length: 15

CDR3 protein: CASSLGDWSNQPQHF
CDR3 DNA: TGCGCCAGCAGCTTGGGGGACTGGAGCAATCAGCCCCAGCATTTT
V gene: TRBV5-1
J gene: TRBJ1-5
clone size: NA
D gene: NA
CDR3 length: 15

CDR3 protein: CASSLRTGQFF
CDR3 DNA: TGTGCCAGCAGCCTCCGAACTGGGCAGTTCTTC
V gene: TRBV7-2
J gene: TRBJ2-1
clone size: NA
D gene: NA
CDR3 length: 11

CDR3 protein: CASSVTGGGLDGANVLTF
CDR3 DNA: TGTGCCAGCAGTGTAACCGGGGGGGGGTTGGATGGGGCCAACGTCCTGACTTTC
V gene: TRBV2
J gene: TRBJ2-6
clone size: NA
D gene: TRBD2
CDR3 length: 18

CDR3 protein: CASSFRGDIMNTEAFF
CDR3 DNA: TGCGCCAGCAGTTTTCGAGGGGACATTATGAACACTGAAGCTTTCTTT
V gene: TRBV5-1
J gene: TRBJ1-1
clone size: NA
D gene: NA
CDR3 length: 16

CDR3 protein: CASSPETGWNYGYTF
CDR3 DNA: TGTGCCAGCAGCCCTGAGACAGGGTGGAACTATGGCTACACCTTC
V gene: TRBV5-6
J gene: TRBJ1-2
clone size: NA
D gene: TRBD1
CDR3 length: 15

CDR3 protein: CASSASRLVAGVLDTQYF
CDR3 DNA: TGCGCCAGCAGCGCCTCCCGCTTAGTAGCGGGAGTGTTAGATACGCAGTATTTT
V gene: TRBV5-1
J gene: TRBJ2-3
clone size: NA
D gene: TRBD2
CDR3 length: 18

CDR3 protein: CASSLIGWTSGGTEAFF
CDR3 DNA: TGTGCCAGTAGTCTAATCGGATGGACTTCGGGGGGCACTGAAGCTTTCTTT
V gene: TRBV19
J gene: TRBJ1-1
clone size: few
D gene: NA
CDR3 length: 17

CDR3 protein: CASNPTSSNEKLFF
CDR3 DNA: TGTGCCAGCAACCCGACAAGCTCGAATGAAAAACTGTTTTTT
V gene: TRBV2
J gene: TRBJ1-4
clone size: NA
D gene: NA
CDR3 length: 14

CDR3 protein: CASSLKGTGSNEQFF
CDR3 DNA: TGCGCCAGCAGCTTGAAAGGGACAGGGTCCAATGAGCAGTTCTTC
V gene: TRBV5-1
J gene: TRBJ2-1
clone size: NA
D gene: TRBD1
CDR3 length: 15

CDR3 protein: CANGDGQGSDTQYF
CDR3 DNA: TGTGCCAACGGAGACGGACAGGGCAGCGATACGCAGTATTTT
V gene: TRBV21-1
J gene: TRBJ2-3
clone size: NA
D gene: NA
CDR3 length: 14

CDR3 protein: CATGLIAGGNYEQYF
CDR3 DNA: TGTGCCACCGGCCTTATAGCGGGGGGAAACTACGAGCAGTACTTC
V gene: TRBV15
J gene: TRBJ2-7
clone size: NA
D gene: TRBD2
CDR3 length: 15

CDR3 protein: CASSPSGSINQETQYF
CDR3 DNA: TGCGCCAGCAGCCCTAGCGGGTCTATAAACCAAGAGACCCAGTACTTC
V gene: TRBV4-1
J gene: TRBJ2-5
clone size: NA
D gene: TRBD2
CDR3 length: 16

CDR3 protein: CASSETGGSEKLFF
CDR3 DNA: TGTGCCAGCTCAGAGACAGGGGGCAGTGAAAAACTGTTTTTT
V gene: TRBV18
J gene: TRBJ1-4
clone size: NA
D gene: TRBD1
CDR3 length: 14

CDR3 protein: CASSKRRTGGGYTF
CDR3 DNA: TGTGCCAGCAGTAAAAGACGGACAGGAGGCGGCTACACCTTC
V gene: TRBV27
J gene: TRBJ1-2
clone size: NA
D gene: TRBD1
CDR3 length: 14

CDR3 protein: CASSAHNEQFF
CDR3 DNA: TGTGCCAGCAGTGCTCACAATGAGCAGTTCTTC
V gene: TRBV25-1
J gene: TRBJ2-1
clone size: few
D gene: NA
CDR3 length: 11

CDR3 protein: CSVDLGGGETQYF
CDR3 DNA: TGCAGCGTTGATTTGGGAGGAGGAGAGACCCAGTACTTC
V gene: TRBV29-1
J gene: TRBJ2-5
clone size: NA
D gene: NA
CDR3 length: 13

CDR3 protein: CASSSRGGSSYEQYF
CDR3 DNA: TGTGCCAGCAGCTCTCGGGGGGGCTCCTCCTACGAGCAGTACTTC
V gene: TRBV5-6
J gene: TRBJ2-7
clone size: few
D gene: TRBD2
CDR3 length: 15

CDR3 protein: CASSVNLAGVGELFF
CDR3 DNA: TGTGCCAGTAGCGTCAACCTAGCGGGAGTCGGGGAGCTGTTTTTT
V gene: TRBV9
J gene: TRBJ2-2
clone size: NA
D gene: TRBD2
CDR3 length: 15

CDR3 protein: CSSRRNRDQETQYF
CDR3 DNA: TGTTCCAGCAGGAGAAACAGGGACCAAGAGACCCAGTACTTC
V gene: TRBV7-9
J gene: TRBJ2-5
clone size: few
D gene: NA
CDR3 length: 14

CDR3 protein: CASSLSGASEKLFF
CDR3 DNA: TGCGCCAGCAGCTTATCAGGGGCGTCTGAAAAACTGTTTTTT
V gene: TRBV5-1
J gene: TRBJ1-4
clone size: NA
D gene: NA
CDR3 length: 14

CDR3 protein: CASSPSAGGPNYNEQFF
CDR3 DNA: TGTGCCAGCAGCCCAAGCGCGGGAGGGCCGAACTACAATGAGCAGTTCTTC
V gene: TRBV28
J gene: TRBJ2-1
clone size: NA
D gene: TRBD2
CDR3 length: 17

CDR3 protein: CATSRVKGGFGGANVLTF
CDR3 DNA: TGTGCCACCAGCAGAGTGAAAGGGGGCTTTGGTGGGGCCAACGTCCTGACTTTC
V gene: TRBV15
J gene: TRBJ2-6
clone size: NA
D gene: TRBD1
CDR3 length: 18

CDR3 protein: CASGDSGLSSYEQYF
CDR3 DNA: TGTGCTAGTGGTGACAGTGGTTTGAGCTCCTACGAGCAGTACTTC
V gene: TRBV12-5
J gene: TRBJ2-7
clone size: NA
D gene: NA
CDR3 length: 15

CDR3 protein: CASSFWTSGISGANVLTF
CDR3 DNA: TGCGCCAGCAGCTTTTGGACTAGCGGGATCTCTGGGGCCAACGTCCTGACTTTC
V gene: TRBV5-1
J gene: TRBJ2-6
clone size: NA
D gene: TRBD2
CDR3 length: 18

CDR3 protein: CASSGTPDGEKLFF
CDR3 DNA: TGTGCCAGCAGCGGGACACCGGATGGGGAAAAACTGTTTTTT
V gene: TRBV5-4
J gene: TRBJ1-4
clone size: NA
D gene: NA
CDR3 length: 14

CDR3 protein: CASSVQGAGEKLFF
CDR3 DNA: TGTGCCAGCAGCGTACAGGGGGCAGGTGAAAAACTGTTTTTT
V gene: TRBV9
J gene: TRBJ1-4
clone size: NA
D gene: TRBD1
CDR3 length: 14

CDR3 protein: CASSRGANYGYTF
CDR3 DNA: TGTGCCAGCAGCAGGGGCGCCAACTATGGCTACACCTTC
V gene: TRBV6-5
J gene: TRBJ1-2
clone size: few
D gene: NA
CDR3 length: 13

CDR3 protein: CASSERAFWGTTNEKLFF
CDR3 DNA: TGTGCCAGCAGTGAAAGGGCCTTTTGGGGCACAACTAATGAAAAACTGTTTTTT
V gene: TRBV6-4
J gene: TRBJ1-4
clone size: NA
D gene: NA
CDR3 length: 18

CDR3 protein: CASSETKAIPGYYGYTF
CDR3 DNA: TGTGCCAGCAGTGAAACCAAAGCCATTCCAGGGTACTATGGCTACACCTTC
V gene: TRBV6-1
J gene: TRBJ1-2
clone size: NA
D gene: NA
CDR3 length: 17

CDR3 protein: CATGHTATNEQFF
CDR3 DNA: TGTGCGACCGGACACACGGCAACCAATGAGCAGTTCTTC
V gene: TRBV6-4
J gene: TRBJ2-1
clone size: NA
D gene: NA
CDR3 length: 13

CDR3 protein: CASSKTGGDTGELFF
CDR3 DNA: TGTGCCAGCAGCAAGACAGGGGGCGACACCGGGGAGCTGTTTTTT
V gene: TRBV7-3
J gene: TRBJ2-2
clone size: NA
D gene: TRBD1
CDR3 length: 15

CDR3 protein: CASSRNRQSYLHTEAFF
CDR3 DNA: TGCGCCAGCAGCCGAAATAGACAGTCCTATTTGCACACTGAAGCTTTCTTT
V gene: TRBV10-1
J gene: TRBJ1-1
clone size: NA
D gene: NA
CDR3 length: 17

CDR3 protein: CASSGNRASYEQYF
CDR3 DNA: TGTGCCAGCAGTGGAAACAGGGCCTCCTACGAGCAGTACTTC
V gene: TRBV28
J gene: TRBJ2-7
clone size: NA
D gene: NA
CDR3 length: 14

CDR3 protein: CASSKSGGSSYEQYF
CDR3 DNA: TGTGCCAGTAGTAAGTCAGGGGGCTCATCCTACGAGCAGTACTTC
V gene: TRBV19
J gene: TRBJ2-7
clone size: NA
D gene: TRBD1
CDR3 length: 15

CDR3 protein: CASNGDSVSYEQYF
CDR3 DNA: TGCGCCAGCAACGGGGATTCGGTATCCTACGAGCAGTACTTC
V gene: TRBV5-1
J gene: TRBJ2-7
clone size: NA
D gene: NA
CDR3 length: 14

CDR3 protein: CASSREGGGEAFF
CDR3 DNA: TGTGCCAGCAGCCGCGAGGGCGGGGGGGAAGCTTTCTTT
V gene: TRBV5-4
J gene: TRBJ1-1
clone size: NA
D gene: NA
CDR3 length: 13

CDR3 protein: CASSPAYEQYF
CDR3 DNA: TGTGCCAGCAGCCCCGCCTACGAGCAGTACTTC
V gene: TRBV7-2
J gene: TRBJ2-7
clone size: NA
D gene: NA
CDR3 length: 11

CDR3 protein: CAISEPGGLYGYTF
CDR3 DNA: TGTGCCATCAGTGAACCGGGGGGGTTATATGGCTACACCTTC
V gene: TRBV10-3
J gene: TRBJ1-2
clone size: few
D gene: NA
CDR3 length: 14

CDR3 protein: CASSPKQLGTQYF
CDR3 DNA: TGTGCCAGCAGTCCTAAACAGTTAGGTACGCAGTATTTT
V gene: TRBV27
J gene: TRBJ2-3
clone size: NA
D gene: NA
CDR3 length: 13

CDR3 protein: CASSQSRRTSGPYNEQFF
CDR3 DNA: TGTGCCAGCAGCCAAAGTAGGAGGACTAGCGGGCCTTACAATGAGCAGTTCTTC
V gene: TRBV7-6
J gene: TRBJ2-1
clone size: NA
D gene: TRBD2
CDR3 length: 18

CDR3 protein: CASSQDLGGYDYTF
CDR3 DNA: TGTGCCAGCAGCCAAGATCTGGGGGGTTATGACTACACCTTC
V gene: TRBV14
J gene: TRBJ1-2
clone size: NA
D gene: NA
CDR3 length: 14

CDR3 protein: CASSQDRSGRGGNEQFF
CDR3 DNA: TGTGCCAGCAGCCAAGATAGGAGCGGGCGGGGAGGGAATGAGCAGTTCTTC
V gene: TRBV4-2
J gene: TRBJ2-1
clone size: NA
D gene: TRBD2
CDR3 length: 17

CDR3 protein: CASIRTGGNYNEQFF
CDR3 DNA: TGTGCCAGTATCCGCACCGGGGGGAACTACAATGAGCAGTTCTTC
V gene: TRBV19
J gene: TRBJ2-1
clone size: NA
D gene: TRBD2
CDR3 length: 15

CDR3 protein: CASSIERASTDTQYF
CDR3 DNA: TGTGCCAGCAGTATAGAAAGAGCTAGCACAGATACGCAGTATTTT
V gene: TRBV28
J gene: TRBJ2-3
clone size: NA
D gene: NA
CDR3 length: 15

CDR3 protein: CASSVAWDSHTEAFF
CDR3 DNA: TGTGCCAGCAGCGTAGCGTGGGACAGCCACACTGAAGCTTTCTTT
V gene: TRBV9
J gene: TRBJ1-1
clone size: NA
D gene: TRBD1
CDR3 length: 15